The clone carrying this TCR beta chain showed up just a few times. The antigen is unknown. V lost 10 bases and J lost 6, with 12 bases in between. The CDR3 contains 11 residues. CDR1 is MNHNS, CDR2 SASEGT, per germline. Sequenced material consisted of expressed TCRB transcripts (all of the isolated RNA was reverse transcribed). The protocol was immunoSEQ multiplex PCR, while the TCRdb copy is restricted to in-frame clones and leaves out a portion. The sample holds hundreds of thousands of clones; 14% are singletons and the top ten take roughly 7%. This entry belongs to a study of beta chain features in type 1 diabetes. As for the study in general: Examination spanned about 99 million sorted cells from all samples. Findings and caveats of the study: The influence of HLA type on TCRB rearrangement stayed undetermined.

The gene calls are TRBV6-1 and TRBJ2-5; D may correspond to TRBD1 or TRBD2 (5 bases each). Material for sequencing was central memory CD4+ T cells from blood. This TCR came from a man younger than 40 in good health. CDR3 sequence: CATVTGQTQYF. The CDR3 DNA reads TGTGCCACCGTAACGGGGCAGACCCAGTACTTC.